The rows below give T cell receptor beta chains drawn from one sample of a study of vaccination and CD4 T cells after COVID-19. In TCRdb, the PCR reads were re-called with MiXCR into one record per CDR3 protein. The sample contains roughly 15,000 distinct CDR3 sequences, roughly 52% of which appear only once. The antigens for these receptors are not known. Sequenced: CD4+ T cells from blood, cultured in vitro. The origin of the receptors is a human donor who had recovered from COVID-19. The CDR3 runs from the conserved cysteine through the conserved F or W. A D gene is named only where the DNA matches it firmly.

V	J	D	CDR3
TRBV20-1	TRBJ1-3	TRBD1	CSARRPMTGEGNTIYF
TRBV6-5	TRBJ1-6	NA	CASSYSTLSNSPLHF
TRBV10-3	TRBJ1-2	TRBD1	CAISGQGNGYTF
TRBV7-9	TRBJ2-2	TRBD1	CASSIRTGGNTGELFF
TRBV7-2	TRBJ1-2	TRBD1	CASSAGQGKYGGYTF
TRBV2	TRBJ2-5	NA	CASSDVGGETQYF
TRBV6-2/TRBV6-3	TRBJ2-1	NA	CASSRPRTDRGNNEQFF
TRBV10-1	TRBJ2-7	TRBD1	CAKREPSGQPYEQYF
TRBV4-1	TRBJ1-5	TRBD1	CASSQERQGTSNQPQHF
TRBV27	TRBJ2-7	NA	CASRPTSVYEQYF
TRBV28	TRBJ1-2	NA	CASSLWSVTAEDYTF
TRBV5-1	TRBJ2-3	NA	CASSLAFPDTQYF
TRBV28	TRBJ1-1	TRBD1	CASSPGTGYTEAFF
TRBV6-1	TRBJ2-5	NA	CASSAIQETQYF
TRBV6-1	TRBJ2-2	TRBD2	CASSRRAGGTNTGELFF
TRBV11-2	TRBJ1-2	NA	CASSLNWAGYGYTF